Only one count was recorded for the clone carrying this TCR beta chain. The source of the sample is a study of blood T cell repertoires in COVID-19. CDR1 and CDR2 (germline): MNHEY, SMNVEV (reference sequence). The CDR3 runs to 15 residues. V was clipped by 3 bases and J by 3 bases, with 11 bases between them. TCRdb's copy holds only in-frame clones and misses some; the assay was immunoSEQ multiplex PCR. The sample lists over 85,000 clones, approximately 90% occurring once. This receptor was obtained from a human donor with active COVID-19. The donor label of this sample is uncertain. V usage is TRBV27 and J usage is TRBJ1-4; possible D gene TRBD1, 6 bases. The sequencing sample was made of peripheral blood. The CDR3 here is CASSFRGAPNEKLFF. CDR3 in DNA: TGTGCCAGCAGTTTCCGGGGGGCGCCTAATGAAAAACTGTTTTTT.